This T cell receptor (beta chain) stems from a study of blood T cell repertoires in COVID-19. The assay was immunoSEQ multiplex PCR, and TCRdb's table has in-frame clones only and misses some. Of 200,000 or so clones in the sample, 79% were seen once. This CDR3 spans 14 amino acids. The V gene lost 6 bases and the J gene lost 6 bases, with 14 bases spanning the gap. Germline V gene sequence: CDR1 MDHEN, CDR2 SYDVKM. This TCR derives from a man aged 55 to 70 with active or convalescent COVID-19. Material: peripheral blood. V is TRBV28 and J is TRBJ1-4; D uncertain. The CDR3 loop reads CASSSPTVDEKLFF. Here the CDR3 DNA reads TGTGCCAGCAGCTCACCCACGGTAGATGAAAAACTGTTTTTT.